This TCR beta chain is from a study of cytomegalovirus exposure and HLA in healthy donors. Regarding the study as a whole: Investigators reported 150 to 200 TCR beta chains as tied to cytomegalovirus.

A remark on this clone: Its antigen is as yet unknown.

TCRdb keeps only in-frame clones here, not all; method: immunoSEQ multiplex PCR. The top ten hold 0.95% to 1.5% of the sample, which has some 340,000 clones, 75% to 90% seen once. Germline values: CDR1 DFQATT, CDR2 SNEGSKA (reference sequence). The V end lost 5 bases, the J end lost 4 bases, and 8 bases lay between the germline ends. This CDR3 comprises 11 residues. The sequence was collected from a woman in her twenties or thirties in good health and CMV-seropositive. The sample comprised PBMCs. This chain uses TRBV20-1 with TRBJ2-5; a possible D gene is TRBD2 (6 bases). The CDR3, as DNA: TGCAGTGCTCGGGACTTAGAGACCCAGTACTTC. As protein: CSARDLETQYF.